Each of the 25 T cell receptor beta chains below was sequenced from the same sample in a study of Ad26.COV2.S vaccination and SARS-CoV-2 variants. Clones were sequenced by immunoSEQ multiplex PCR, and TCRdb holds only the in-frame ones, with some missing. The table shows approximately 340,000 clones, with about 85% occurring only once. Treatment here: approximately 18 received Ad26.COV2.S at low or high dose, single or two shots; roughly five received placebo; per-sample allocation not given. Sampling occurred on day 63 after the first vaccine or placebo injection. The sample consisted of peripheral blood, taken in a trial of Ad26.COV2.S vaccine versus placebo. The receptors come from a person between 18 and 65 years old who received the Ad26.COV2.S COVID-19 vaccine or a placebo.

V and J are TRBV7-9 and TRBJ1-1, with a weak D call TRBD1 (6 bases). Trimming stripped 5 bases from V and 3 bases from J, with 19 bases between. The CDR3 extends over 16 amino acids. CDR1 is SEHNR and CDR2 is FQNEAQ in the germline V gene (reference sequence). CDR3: CASSRPGRGADTEAFF. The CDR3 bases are TGTGCCAGCAGCCGTCCGGGTAGGGGGGCTGACACTGAAGCTTTCTTT.

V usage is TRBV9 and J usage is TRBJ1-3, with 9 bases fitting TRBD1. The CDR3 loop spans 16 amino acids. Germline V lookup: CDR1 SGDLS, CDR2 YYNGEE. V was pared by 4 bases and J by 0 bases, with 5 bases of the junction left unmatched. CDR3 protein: CASSYRQGDSGNTIYF. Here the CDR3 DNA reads TGTGCCAGCAGCTACCGACAGGGGGACTCTGGAAACACCATATATTTT.

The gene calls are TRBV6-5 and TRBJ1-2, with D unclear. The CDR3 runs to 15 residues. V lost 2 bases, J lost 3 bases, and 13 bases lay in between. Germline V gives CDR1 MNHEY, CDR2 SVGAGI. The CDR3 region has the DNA TGTGCCAGCAGTTACGGGCAGGCTGAATACTATGGCTACACCTTC. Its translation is CASSYGQAEYYGYTF.

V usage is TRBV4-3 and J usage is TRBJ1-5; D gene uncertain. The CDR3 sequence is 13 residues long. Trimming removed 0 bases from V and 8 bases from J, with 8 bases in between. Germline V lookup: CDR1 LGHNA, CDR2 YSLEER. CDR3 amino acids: CASSQEVAEPQHF. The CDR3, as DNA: TGCGCCAGCAGCCAAGAGGTGGCGGAGCCCCAGCATTTT.

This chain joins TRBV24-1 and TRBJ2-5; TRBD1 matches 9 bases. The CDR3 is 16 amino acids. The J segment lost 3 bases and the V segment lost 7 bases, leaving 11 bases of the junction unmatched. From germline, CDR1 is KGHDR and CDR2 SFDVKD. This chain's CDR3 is CATSNLPGQGKETQYF. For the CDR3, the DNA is TGTGCCACCAGCAATCTACCGGGACAGGGTAAAGAGACCCAGTACTTC.

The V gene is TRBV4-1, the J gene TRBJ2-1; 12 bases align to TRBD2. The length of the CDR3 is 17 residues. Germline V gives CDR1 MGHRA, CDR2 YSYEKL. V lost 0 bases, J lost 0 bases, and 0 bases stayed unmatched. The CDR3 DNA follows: TGCGCCAGCAGCCAAGAGACTAGCGGGAGCTCCTACAATGAGCAGTTCTTC. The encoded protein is CASSQETSGSSYNEQFF.

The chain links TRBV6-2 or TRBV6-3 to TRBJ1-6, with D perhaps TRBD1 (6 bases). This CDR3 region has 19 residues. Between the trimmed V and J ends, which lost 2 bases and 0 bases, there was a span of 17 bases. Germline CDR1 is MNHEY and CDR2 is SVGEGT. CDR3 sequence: CASSYDSDSLSSYNSPLHF. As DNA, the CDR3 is TGTGCCAGCAGTTACGACTCGGACAGCTTGAGCTCCTATAATTCACCCCTCCACTTT.

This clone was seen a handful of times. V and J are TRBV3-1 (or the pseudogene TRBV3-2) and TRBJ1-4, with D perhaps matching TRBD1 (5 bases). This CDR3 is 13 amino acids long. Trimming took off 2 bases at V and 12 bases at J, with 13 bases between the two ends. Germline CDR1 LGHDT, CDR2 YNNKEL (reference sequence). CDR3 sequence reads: CASSQFLGGELFF. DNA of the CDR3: TGTGCCAGCAGCCAATTCCTTGGGGGGGAACTGTTTTTT.

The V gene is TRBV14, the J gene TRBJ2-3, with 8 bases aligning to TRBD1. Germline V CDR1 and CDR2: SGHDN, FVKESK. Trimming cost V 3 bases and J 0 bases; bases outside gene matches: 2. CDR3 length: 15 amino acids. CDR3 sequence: CASSQTGVSTDTQYF. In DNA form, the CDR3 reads TGTGCCAGCAGCCAGACAGGGGTGAGCACAGATACGCAGTATTTT.

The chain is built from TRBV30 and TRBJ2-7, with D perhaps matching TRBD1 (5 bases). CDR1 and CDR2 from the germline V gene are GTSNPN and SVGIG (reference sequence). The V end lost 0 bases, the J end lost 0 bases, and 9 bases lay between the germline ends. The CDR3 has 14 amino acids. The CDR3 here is CAWSVGASSYEQYF. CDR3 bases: TGTGCCTGGAGTGTTGGGGCTAGCTCCTACGAGCAGTACTTC.

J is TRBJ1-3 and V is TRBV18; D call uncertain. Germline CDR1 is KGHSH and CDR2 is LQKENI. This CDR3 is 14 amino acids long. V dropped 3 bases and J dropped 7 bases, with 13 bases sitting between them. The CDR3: CASSPADLGNTIYF. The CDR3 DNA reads TGTGCCAGCTCACCGGCGGACCTAGGGAACACCATATATTTT.

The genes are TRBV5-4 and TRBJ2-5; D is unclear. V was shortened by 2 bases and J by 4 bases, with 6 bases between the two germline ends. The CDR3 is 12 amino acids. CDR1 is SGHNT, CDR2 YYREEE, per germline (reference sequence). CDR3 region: CASSFPGETQYF. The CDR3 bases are TGTGCCAGCAGCTTTCCGGGAGAGACCCAGTACTTC.

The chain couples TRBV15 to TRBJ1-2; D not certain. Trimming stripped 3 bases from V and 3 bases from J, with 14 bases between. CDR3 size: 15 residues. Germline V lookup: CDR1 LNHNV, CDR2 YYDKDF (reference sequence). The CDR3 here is CATSSANRLDYGYTF. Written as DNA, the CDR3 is TGTGCCACCAGCAGTGCCAACCGACTCGACTATGGCTACACCTTC.

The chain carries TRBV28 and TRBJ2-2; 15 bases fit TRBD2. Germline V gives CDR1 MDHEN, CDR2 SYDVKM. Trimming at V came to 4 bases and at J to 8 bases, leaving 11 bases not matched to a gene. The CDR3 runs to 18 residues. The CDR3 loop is CASSSPGLAGGGLGELFF. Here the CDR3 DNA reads TGTGCCAGCAGTTCACCGGGACTAGCGGGAGGTGGCTTAGGGGAGCTGTTTTTT.

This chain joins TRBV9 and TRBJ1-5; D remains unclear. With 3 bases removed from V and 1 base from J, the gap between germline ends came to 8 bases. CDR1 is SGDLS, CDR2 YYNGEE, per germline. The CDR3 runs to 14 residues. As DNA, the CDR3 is TGTGCCAGCAGCGCCCCTGACAGCAATCAGCCCCAGCATTTT. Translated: CASSAPDSNQPQHF.

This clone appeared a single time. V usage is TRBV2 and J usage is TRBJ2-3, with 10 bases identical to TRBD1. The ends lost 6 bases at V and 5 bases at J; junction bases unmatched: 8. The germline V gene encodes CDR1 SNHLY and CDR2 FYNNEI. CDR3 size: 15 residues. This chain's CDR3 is CASSVDRGKIDTQYF. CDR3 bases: TGTGCCAGCAGCGTGGACAGGGGGAAGATAGATACGCAGTATTTT.

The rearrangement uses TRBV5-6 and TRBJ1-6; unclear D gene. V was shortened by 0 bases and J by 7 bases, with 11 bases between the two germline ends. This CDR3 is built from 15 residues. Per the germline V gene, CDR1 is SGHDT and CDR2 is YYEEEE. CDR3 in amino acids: CASSLGPSDNSPLHF. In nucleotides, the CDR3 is TGTGCCAGCAGCTTGGGGCCGTCGGACAATTCACCCCTCCACTTT.

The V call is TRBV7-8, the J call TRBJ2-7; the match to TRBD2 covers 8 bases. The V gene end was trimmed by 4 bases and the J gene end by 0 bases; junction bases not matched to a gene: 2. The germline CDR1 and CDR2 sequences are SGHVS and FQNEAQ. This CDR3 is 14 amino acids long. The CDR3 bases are TGTGCCAGCAGCTCGGGGGGGAGCTCCTACGAGCAGTACTTC. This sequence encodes CASSSGGSSYEQYF.

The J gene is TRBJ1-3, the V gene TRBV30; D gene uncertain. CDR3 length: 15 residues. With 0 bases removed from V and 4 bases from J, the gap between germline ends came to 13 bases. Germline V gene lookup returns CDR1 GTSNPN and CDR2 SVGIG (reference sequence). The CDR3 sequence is CAWSVLGGPGNTIYF. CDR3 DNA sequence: TGTGCCTGGAGTGTACTGGGAGGACCCGGAAACACCATATATTTT. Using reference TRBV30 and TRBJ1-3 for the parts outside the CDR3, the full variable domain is SQTIHQWPATLVQPVGSPLSLECTVEGTSNPNLYWYRQAAGRGLQLLFYSVGIGQISSEVPQNLSASRPQDRQFILSSKKLLLSDSGFYLCAWSVLGGPGNTIYFGEGSWLTVV.

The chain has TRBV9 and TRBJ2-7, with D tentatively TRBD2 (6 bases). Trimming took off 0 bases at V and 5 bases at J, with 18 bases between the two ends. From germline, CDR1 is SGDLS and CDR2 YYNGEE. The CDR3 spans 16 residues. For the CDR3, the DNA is TGTGCCAGCAGCGTAGGAATCGGGAGAGGATCCAACGAGCAGTACTTC. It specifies CASSVGIGRGSNEQYF.

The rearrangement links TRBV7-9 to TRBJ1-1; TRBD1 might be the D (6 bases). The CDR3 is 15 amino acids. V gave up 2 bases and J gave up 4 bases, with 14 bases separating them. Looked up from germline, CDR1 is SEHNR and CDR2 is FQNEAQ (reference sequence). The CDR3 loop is CASSLSSGEGTEAFF. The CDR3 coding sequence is TGTGCCAGCAGCTTAAGCTCAGGGGAGGGCACTGAAGCTTTCTTT.

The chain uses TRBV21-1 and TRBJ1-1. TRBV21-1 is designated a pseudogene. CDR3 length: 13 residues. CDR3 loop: CASSPRLHTEAFF. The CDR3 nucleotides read TGTGCCAGCAGCCCGCGGCTCCACACTGAAGCTTTCTTT.

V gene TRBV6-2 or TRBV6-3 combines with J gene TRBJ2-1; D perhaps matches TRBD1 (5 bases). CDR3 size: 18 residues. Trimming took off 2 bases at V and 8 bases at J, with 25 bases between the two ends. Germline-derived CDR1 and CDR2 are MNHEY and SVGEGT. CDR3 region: CASSYDTSLLAGSDEQFF. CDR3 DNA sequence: TGTGCCAGCAGTTACGACACCTCCTTACTGGCAGGGTCGGATGAGCAGTTCTTC.

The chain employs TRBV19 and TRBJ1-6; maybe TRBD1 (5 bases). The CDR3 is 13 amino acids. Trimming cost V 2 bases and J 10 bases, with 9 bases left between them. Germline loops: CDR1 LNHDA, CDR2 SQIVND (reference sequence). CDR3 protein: CASSIRRDSPLHF. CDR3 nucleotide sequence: TGTGCCAGTAGTATAAGGAGGGACTCACCCCTCCACTTT.

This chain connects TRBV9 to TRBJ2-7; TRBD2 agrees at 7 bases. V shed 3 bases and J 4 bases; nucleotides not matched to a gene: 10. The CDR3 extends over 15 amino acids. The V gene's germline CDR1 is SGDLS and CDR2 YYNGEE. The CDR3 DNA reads TGTGCCAGCAGCGCAGGACTAGACAATCTATACGAGCAGTACTTC. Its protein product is CASSAGLDNLYEQYF. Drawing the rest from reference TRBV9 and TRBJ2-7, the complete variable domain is DSGVTQTPKHLITATGQRVTLRCSPRSGDLSVYWYQQSLDQGLQFLIQYYNGEERAKGNILERFSAQQFPDLHSELNLSSLELGDSALYFCASSAGLDNLYEQYFGPGTRLTVT.